Below are 14 T cell receptor beta chains sequenced from a single sample in a study of blood T cell repertoires in COVID-19. Profiled with immunoSEQ multiplex PCR; TCRdb holds only in-frame clones, not every one. Here the sample spans 97,000 or so clones, approximately 90% being singletons. Input material: peripheral blood. Every receptor here comes from a man aged 45 to 65 with acute or convalescent COVID-19.

This clone was observed a handful of times. V and J are TRBV19 and TRBJ1-5, with 10 positions matching TRBD1. With V trimmed by 4 bases and J by 4 bases, 4 bases remained unmatched. The CDR3 covers 15 residues. The germline gives CDR1 LNHDA, CDR2 SQIVND (reference sequence). The chain's CDR3 is CASSTTGGANQPQHF. The CDR3 DNA reads TGTGCCAGTAGTACGACAGGGGGCGCGAATCAGCCCCAGCATTTT.

V and J are TRBV6-2 or TRBV6-3 and TRBJ2-7; D not certain. The germline gives CDR1 MNHEY, CDR2 SVGEGT. The V and J ends lost 3 bases and 3 bases respectively, with 9 bases between them. This CDR3 comprises 13 residues. The CDR3 region is CASSYGTGYEQYF. The CDR3 region has the DNA TGTGCCAGCAGTTATGGAACGGGCTACGAGCAGTACTTC.

The rearrangement joins TRBV19 to TRBJ1-1, with D uncertain. Trimming removed 3 bases at V and 4 bases at J, with 24 bases between. From germline, CDR1 is LNHDA and CDR2 SQIVND (reference sequence). This CDR3 region has 18 residues. The CDR3 DNA reads TGTGCCAGTAGTATCGGGTCGGGTCGGGGAATTCAAGGCACTGAAGCTTTCTTT. This encodes CASSIGSGRGIQGTEAFF. Looking up the rest from reference TRBV19 and TRBJ1-1 gives the full variable domain: DGGITQSPKYLFRKEGQNVTLSCEQNLNHDAMYWYRQDPGQGLRLIYYSQIVNDFQKGDIAEGYSVSREKKESFPLTVTSAQKNPTAFYLCASSIGSGRGIQGTEAFFGQGTRLTVV.

This chain uses TRBV19 with TRBJ1-2; TRBD1 is a possible D gene (6 bases). V lost 7 bases to trimming and J lost 7 bases, with 16 bases between them. Per germline, CDR1 LNHDA and CDR2 SQIVND (reference sequence). CDR3 length: 13 amino acids. This CDR3 reads CASNPRGASGYTF. The DNA of the CDR3 is TGTGCCAGTAATCCGCGGGGGGCTTCTGGCTACACCTTC.

V and J are TRBV9 and TRBJ1-6; weak D call: TRBD1 (5 bases). Between the trimmed V and J ends, which lost 5 bases and 14 bases, there was a span of 26 bases. Germline V gene lookup returns CDR1 SGDLS and CDR2 YYNGEE. The CDR3 runs to 16 residues. CDR3 DNA: TGTGCCAGCAGTGAGGACCCGGGGGTTGTAGCCGGGACCCTCCACTTT. This sequence encodes CASSEDPGVVAGTLHF.

The V gene is TRBV29-1, the J gene TRBJ2-5, with D perhaps TRBD1 (6 bases). The CDR3 is 13 amino acids. V lost 6 bases and J 5 bases, leaving 16 bases between the germline ends. Germline V CDR1 and CDR2: SQVTM, ANQGSEA. In nucleotides, the CDR3 is TGCAGCGTGTCACAGGGTGCTCCGGAGACCCAGTACTTC. Protein sequence: CSVSQGAPETQYF.

The chain uses TRBV5-5 and TRBJ2-3; TRBD1 matches 9 bases. The ends lost 2 bases at V and 5 bases at J; junction bases unmatched: 12. CDR3 length: 17 residues. Germline V gene sequence: CDR1 SGHKS, CDR2 YYEKEE (reference sequence). DNA of the CDR3: TGTGCCAGCAGCTTAGTGGCCAAGGACAGGGGAATAGATACGCAGTATTTT. Amino acids: CASSLVAKDRGIDTQYF.

The rearrangement links TRBV5-4 to TRBJ2-2, with 16 bases identical to TRBD2. This CDR3 has 18 amino acids. The ends lost 3 bases at V and 3 bases at J; junction bases unmatched: 5. Germline lookup yields CDR1 SGHNT and CDR2 YYREEE (reference sequence). CDR3 loop: CASSWGLAGGPDTGELFF. CDR3 nucleotides: TGTGCCAGCAGCTGGGGACTAGCGGGAGGGCCGGACACCGGGGAGCTGTTTTTT.

The chain carries TRBV2 and TRBJ2-6; 9 bases align to TRBD1. Germline V gene data show CDR1 as SNHLY and CDR2 as FYNNEI. Losses at the gene ends were 6 bases for V and 0 bases for J; bases not matched to a gene: 9. CDR3 length: 18 residues. CDR3 bases: TGTGCCAGCAGGGCGGGACAGGGAAACCCCTCTGGGGCCAACGTCCTGACTTTC. Translation: CASRAGQGNPSGANVLTF.

For the CDR3, the DNA is TGTGCCAGTAGTATAGATAGGGGCCAGCCCCAGCATTTT. Translation: CASSIDRGQPQHF. The chain uses TRBV19 and TRBJ1-5, with D possibly TRBD1 on 5 matching bases. The CDR3 length is 13 residues. V was shortened by 0 bases and J by 7 bases, with 7 bases between the two germline ends. CDR1 is LNHDA, CDR2 SQIVND, per germline (reference sequence). Drawing the rest from reference TRBV19 and TRBJ1-5, the complete variable domain is DGGITQSPKYLFRKEGQNVTLSCEQNLNHDAMYWYRQDPGQGLRLIYYSQIVNDFQKGDIAEGYSVSREKKESFPLTVTSAQKNPTAFYLCASSIDRGQPQHFGDGTRLSIL.

In this sample, this clone turned up once. This sequence joins TRBV10-3 and TRBJ2-3; D is perhaps TRBD2 (6 bases). The V end lost 4 bases, the J end lost 2 bases, and 10 bases lay between the germline ends. The germline V gene has CDR1 ENHRY and CDR2 SYGVKD. This CDR3 contains 14 residues. The CDR3 DNA reads as TGTGCCATCAGTGTTGGGGGGTTCACAGATACGCAGTATTTT. The encoded protein is CAISVGGFTDTQYF.

This sequence joins TRBV5-1 and TRBJ2-5; TRBD1 might be the D (5 bases). Germline V gives CDR1 SGHRS, CDR2 YFSETQ. CDR3 length: 16 amino acids. Trimming took off 0 bases at V and 5 bases at J, with 17 bases between the two ends. Here the CDR3 DNA reads TGCGCCAGCAGCTTGGTGTCAGACAGCCGGTCCGAGACCCAGTACTTC. Its translation is CASSLVSDSRSETQYF.

The chain carries TRBV19 and TRBJ1-1; D unclear. Trimming shortened V by 3 bases and J by 5 bases, and 16 bases separated the two germline ends. The CDR3 length is 15 residues. Per germline, CDR1 LNHDA and CDR2 SQIVND (reference sequence). This chain's CDR3 is CASSIGRAGGTEAFF. DNA for the CDR3: TGTGCCAGTAGTATCGGGAGGGCCGGAGGAACTGAAGCTTTCTTT.

The chain couples TRBV25-1 to TRBJ1-1, with D perhaps matching TRBD1 (6 bases). This CDR3 has 14 amino acids. V was trimmed by 4 bases and J by 6 bases, leaving 15 bases between them. Germline CDR1 reads MGHDK; CDR2 reads SYGVNS. CDR3 DNA sequence: TGTGCCAGCAGTGGGTCGACAGGTCGTTCTGAAGCTTTCTTT. Translating gives CASSGSTGRSEAFF.